Below, 2 T cell receptor beta chains from the same sample are listed, as sequenced in a study of blood T cell repertoires in COVID-19. Clones were sequenced by immunoSEQ multiplex PCR, and TCRdb holds only the in-frame ones, with some missing. In the table there are approximately 200,000 clones, approximately 86% of which are singletons. Sample: PBMCs or T cells enriched from blood (not recorded which). The receptor set was obtained from a woman aged 25 to 45 who had been exposed to COVID-19.

The chain combines TRBV5-1 with TRBJ1-4; D perhaps matches TRBD1 (5 bases). From germline, CDR1 is SGHRS and CDR2 YFSETQ. The CDR3 covers 15 residues. V gave up 4 bases and J gave up 3 bases, with 13 bases separating them. This CDR3 is CASSQRGEANEKLFF. As DNA, the CDR3 is TGCGCCAGCAGCCAGCGGGGGGAGGCTAATGAAAAACTGTTTTTT. The whole variable domain, remainder taken from reference TRBV5-1 and TRBJ1-4, is KAGVTQTPRYLIKTRGQQVTLSCSPISGHRSVSWYQQTPGQGLQFLFEYFSETQRNKGNFPGRFSGRQFSNSRSEMNVSTLELGDSALYLCASSQRGEANEKLFFGSGTQLSVL.

The V call is TRBV24-1, the J call TRBJ1-2; D not certain. Trimming left V 2 bases short and J 0 bases short, with 6 bases between. This CDR3 is built from 14 residues. Germline CDR1 is KGHDR and CDR2 is SFDVKD. CDR3 sequence: CATSDSPANYGYTF. In nucleotides, the CDR3 is TGTGCCACCAGTGATTCCCCGGCTAACTATGGCTACACCTTC.